Described below is a single TCR beta chain sequence and its context. The target of this receptor is not known. It has no much larger one-base neighbor in the sample; base qualities were not kept. The library was made by the immunoSEQ multiplex PCR assay. In its TCRdb copy, this immuneACCESS table keeps in-frame sequences only and misses some clones. Where compared with another copy, unresolved V genes explain less than half of these, and the others have no known cause. Here the sample has more than 60,000 clones; about 91% occur a single time. 0.65% to 1% of the sample goes to the ten largest clones. The germline V gene sets CDR1 to LGHNA and CDR2 to YSLEER. Trimming leaves V shorter by 1 base and J shorter by 5 bases, with the junction holding 10 bases beyond the gene matches. The CDR3 numbers 16 residues from cysteine through phenylalanine. The CDR3 DNA has 48 bases and is translated from base 1.

The source of the sample is a study of T cell changes during pregnancy in multiple sclerosis (dated by TCRdb to about 2019). Regarding the complete study: The study looked at changes in the T cell repertoire across pregnancy in women with multiple sclerosis.

The chain joins TRBV4-3 to TRBJ1-2; TRBD1 aligns with 7 central bases. The TCR originated in a female donor with multiple sclerosis, enrolled in a pregnancy study. The material sequenced was peripheral blood, taken before pregnancy. The bases are TGCGCCAGCAGCCAAGGCCTAACAGGACAGGTTTATGGCTACACCTTC. Its translation reads: CASSQGLTGQVYGYTF.